This T cell receptor beta chain was profiled in a study of T cell repertoires in ileal Crohn's disease. Study observations and caveats: Compared with non-smokers, active smokers at surgery showed more clonal expansions. Endoscopic recurrence occurred in every patient whose clonality exceeded 26.8%. High-frequency clones were more common in sorted CD8 than CD4 cells.

The assay was immunoSEQ multiplex PCR, and TCRdb's table has in-frame clones only and misses some. The repertoire consists of approximately 15,000 clones, with under 80% occurring once and the leading ten covering 5% to 6%. With regard to this clone: Its target is unknown.

Germline V gene sequence: CDR1 MRHNA, CDR2 SNTAGT. The CDR3 has 12 amino acids. V shed 4 bases and J shed 5 bases, with 8 bases lying between them. The specimen sequenced was ileal tissue. This chain links TRBV6-4 with TRBJ2-5; TRBD2 might be the D (5 bases). This sequence was found in an adult with Crohn's disease. Written as DNA, the CDR3 is TGTGCCAGCAGTGCGGGGTACGAGACCCAGTACTTC. Encoded protein: CASSAGYETQYF.